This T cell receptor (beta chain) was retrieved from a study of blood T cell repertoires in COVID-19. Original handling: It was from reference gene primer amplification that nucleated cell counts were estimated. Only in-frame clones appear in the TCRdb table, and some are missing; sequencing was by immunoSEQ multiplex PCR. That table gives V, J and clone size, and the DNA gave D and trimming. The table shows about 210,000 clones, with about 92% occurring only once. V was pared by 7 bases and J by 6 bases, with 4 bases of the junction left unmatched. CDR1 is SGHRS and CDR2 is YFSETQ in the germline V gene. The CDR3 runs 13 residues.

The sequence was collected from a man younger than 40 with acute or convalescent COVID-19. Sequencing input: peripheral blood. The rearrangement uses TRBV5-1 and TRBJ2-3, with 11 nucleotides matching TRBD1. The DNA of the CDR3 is TGCGCCAGCGGGACAGGGGGGTCGGATACGCAGTATTTT. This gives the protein CASGTGGSDTQYF.